Shown below are 27 T cell receptor beta chains from a single sample sequenced in a study of blood T cell repertoires in COVID-19. Only in-frame clones appear in the TCRdb table, and some are missing; sequencing was by immunoSEQ multiplex PCR. The data show under 300,000 clones, with around nine tenths seen just once and around 2.2% held by the top ten. Sequencing was done on a sample of peripheral blood. These receptors were collected from a woman aged 40 to 50 who had recovered from COVID-19.

The chain uses TRBV4-1 and TRBJ2-3; a possible D gene is TRBD2 (6 bases). Trimming removed 1 base at V and 0 bases at J, with 8 bases between. Germline CDR1 is MGHRA and CDR2 is YSYEKL. The CDR3 sequence is 15 residues long. The CDR3 nucleotides are TGCGCCAGCAGCCAAGCGGGAGTAAGCACAGATACGCAGTATTTT. This codes for CASSQAGVSTDTQYF.

The chain uses TRBV24-1 and TRBJ2-7; 7 nucleotides agree with TRBD2. V lost 4 bases, J lost 6 bases, and 11 bases stayed unmatched. The germline V gene has CDR1 KGHDR and CDR2 SFDVKD. The CDR3 runs to 15 residues. Here the CDR3 DNA reads TGTGCCACCAGTGACACCGGGCCGCGCGGGGGCGAGCAGTACTTC. Amino acid sequence: CATSDTGPRGGEQYF.

This sequence joins TRBV5-6 and TRBJ2-5; D is perhaps TRBD1 (5 bases). The length of the CDR3 is 14 residues. The V end lost 7 bases, the J end lost 5 bases, and 18 bases lay between the germline ends. Germline-derived CDR1 and CDR2 are SGHDT and YYEEEE. The CDR3 coding sequence is TGTGCCAGCTCCCAAGGGGCCCCGGGCGAGACCCAGTACTTC. Encoded protein: CASSQGAPGETQYF.

The J gene is TRBJ1-4, the V gene TRBV24-1; D is unclear. The V and J ends lost 5 bases and 4 bases respectively, with 7 bases between them. CDR3 size: 13 residues. Germline V gives CDR1 KGHDR, CDR2 SFDVKD. CDR3 in amino acids: CATSGADNEKLFF. The CDR3 coding sequence is TGTGCCACCAGTGGGGCAGATAATGAAAAACTGTTTTTT.

The chain uses TRBV28 and TRBJ1-2, with a weak D call TRBD1 (5 bases). Germline V gives CDR1 MDHEN, CDR2 SYDVKM. CDR3 size: 15 residues. Trimming cost V 4 bases and J 3 bases, with 15 bases left between them. The CDR3 bases are TGTGCCAGCAGTTCCCGGGAGGGGTTACACTATGGCTACACCTTC. It specifies CASSSREGLHYGYTF.

A few counts support this clone. Within the sample, other DNA sequences also encode this same CDR3. The V gene is TRBV18, the J gene TRBJ1-2, with a weak D call TRBD1 (6 bases). Germline CDR1 is KGHSH and CDR2 is LQKENI. CDR3 length equals 14 residues. V was pared by 3 bases and J by 4 bases, with 12 bases between. CDR3 nucleotides: TGTGCCAGCTCACCGGCACAGGGTAGCTATGGCTACACCTTC. Translating it yields CASSPAQGSYGYTF.

This chain links TRBV4-3 with TRBJ1-1; TRBD1 matches 10 bases. Trimming took 3 bases from V and 4 from J; bases not matched to a gene: 5. Germline V lookup: CDR1 LGHNA, CDR2 YSLEER. The CDR3 covers 15 residues. In nucleotides, the CDR3 is TGCGCCAGCAGCCAGAGACAGGGGGCTATCACTGAAGCTTTCTTT. This gives the protein CASSQRQGAITEAFF.

This chain links TRBV18 with TRBJ2-2, with D perhaps matching TRBD2 (6 bases). The CDR3 length is 17 residues. Trimming cost V 3 bases and J 0 bases, with 14 bases left between them. The germline V gene encodes CDR1 KGHSH and CDR2 LQKENI. The CDR3 DNA reads as TGTGCCAGCTCACCCGAGTCCCGCGGGGCGAACACCGGGGAGCTGTTTTTT. It translates to CASSPESRGANTGELFF.

This rearrangement joins TRBV11-1 to TRBJ2-1; 14 positions agree with TRBD2. This CDR3 has 16 residues. J was trimmed by 9 bases and V by 1 base; bases with no gene match: 5. Germline V lookup: CDR1 SGHAT, CDR2 FQDESV (reference sequence). DNA for the CDR3: TGTGCCAGCAGCTTAGGGAAGACTAGCGGGAGGGGTGAGCAGTTCTTC. Residues: CASSLGKTSGRGEQFF.

This clone was observed a single time. The chain couples TRBV19 to TRBJ1-2, with 9 bases matching TRBD1. The J segment lost 3 bases and the V segment lost 9 bases, leaving 5 bases of the junction unmatched. The V gene's germline CDR1 is LNHDA and CDR2 SQIVND (reference sequence). The CDR3 loop spans 13 amino acids. CDR3 loop: CASRDRVDYGYTF. The CDR3 DNA reads as TGTGCCAGCCGGGACAGGGTGGACTATGGCTACACCTTC.

The genes are TRBV9 and TRBJ2-3, with 12 bases identical to TRBD2. CDR1 and CDR2 (germline): SGDLS, YYNGEE. V shed 4 bases and J 0 bases; nucleotides not matched to a gene: 12. The CDR3 has 19 residues. The CDR3 is CASSTPSGGVPPSTDTQYF. The DNA for the CDR3 is TGTGCCAGCAGCACCCCTAGCGGGGGGGTCCCACCTAGCACAGATACGCAGTATTTT.

This clone was recorded only once. The V gene is TRBV29-1, the J gene TRBJ2-1; 7 positions match TRBD1. CDR3 length: 14 amino acids. The ends lost 4 bases at V and 1 base at J; junction bases unmatched: 4. Per the germline V gene, CDR1 is SQVTM and CDR2 is ANQGSEA. The CDR3 sequence: CSVGQGSSYNEQFF. The DNA of the CDR3 is TGCAGCGTTGGACAGGGAAGTTCCTACAATGAGCAGTTCTTC.

The chain joins TRBV27 to TRBJ1-5; possible D gene TRBD1, 6 bases. Trimming shortened V by 5 bases and J by 4 bases, and 9 bases separated the two germline ends. Germline lookup yields CDR1 MNHEY and CDR2 SMNVEV (reference sequence). This CDR3 is 13 amino acids long. CDR3 in amino acids: CASSTTGNQPQHF. CDR3 coding DNA: TGTGCCAGCAGTACGACAGGTAATCAGCCCCAGCATTTT.

The chain carries TRBV7-9 and TRBJ2-7; 10 nucleotides agree with TRBD2. CDR1 is SEHNR and CDR2 is FQNEAQ in the germline V gene (reference sequence). The CDR3 has 15 residues. Unmatched junction bases numbered 8, after V lost 5 bases and J lost 4 bases. The CDR3 protein is CASSPRTSGLYEQYF. Here the CDR3 DNA reads TGTGCCAGCAGCCCCAGGACTAGCGGATTATACGAGCAGTACTTC.

The chain links TRBV2 to TRBJ2-1; 8 nucleotides match TRBD2. The junction had 5 bases not matched to a gene; V was cut back by 8 bases and J by 8 bases. Germline lookup yields CDR1 SNHLY and CDR2 FYNNEI. The CDR3 consists of 12 residues. The CDR3 protein is CASSGGRYEQFF. In DNA, the CDR3 is TGTGCCAGCTCAGGCGGGAGGTATGAGCAGTTCTTC.

This chain joins TRBV7-2 and TRBJ2-1, with 10 bases lining up with TRBD2. CDR3 length: 16 amino acids. Germline-derived CDR1 and CDR2 are SGHTA and FQGNSA. Trimming at V came to 3 bases and at J to 5 bases, leaving 7 bases not matched to a gene. CDR3: CASSFHLAGVNNEQFF. In DNA, the CDR3 is TGTGCCAGCAGCTTTCATCTAGCGGGGGTAAACAATGAGCAGTTCTTC.

This clone has more than one count but fewer than ten. The chain is built from TRBV5-1 and TRBJ1-3, with D perhaps TRBD1 (6 bases). In germline, CDR1 is SGHRS, CDR2 YFSETQ. This CDR3 spans 15 amino acids. V was clipped by 2 bases and J by 2 bases, with 11 bases between them. The CDR3 coding sequence is TGCGCCAGCAGCTTACAGGGCAGGGCTGGAAACACCATATATTTT. Amino acid sequence: CASSLQGRAGNTIYF.

The chain is built from TRBV5-6 and TRBJ2-5; TRBD1 matches 10 bases. This CDR3 has 13 amino acids. From germline, CDR1 is SGHDT and CDR2 YYEEEE. V lost 4 bases and J lost 5; bases outside the gene matches: 2. The CDR3 loop is CASSRTGGETQYF. In DNA, the CDR3 is TGTGCCAGCAGCCGGACAGGGGGGGAGACCCAGTACTTC.

The V call is TRBV7-2, the J call TRBJ1-6; TRBD1 is a possible D gene (6 bases). Trimming stripped 4 bases from V and 9 bases from J, with 16 bases between. Germline V gene data show CDR1 as SGHTA and CDR2 as FQGNSA. The CDR3 consists of 15 residues. This CDR3 reads CASSSQGASSSPLHF. The CDR3 DNA sequence: TGTGCCAGCAGCTCACAGGGAGCCTCATCTTCACCCCTCCACTTT.

The rearrangement links TRBV11-3 to TRBJ1-2, with 9 bases that match TRBD1. With V trimmed by 1 base and J by 4 bases, 4 bases remained unmatched. This CDR3 contains 15 residues. Germline assignment: CDR1 SGHNT and CDR2 YENEEA. CDR3 region: CASSLGGTGPYGYTF. CDR3 DNA: TGTGCCAGCAGCTTAGGGGGGACAGGGCCCTATGGCTACACCTTC.

The chain combines TRBV28 with TRBJ2-1, with 15 bases that match TRBD2. The CDR3 is made up of 16 amino acids. Germline CDR1 and CDR2: MDHEN and SYDVKM. V lost 6 bases to trimming and J lost 4 bases; unmatched junction nucleotides: 4. The CDR3 nucleotides are TGTGCCAGCAGCCTAGGGACTAGCGGGAGGTACAATGAGCAGTTCTTC. Translation: CASSLGTSGRYNEQFF.

As DNA, the CDR3 is TGCAGTGCTAGTCCGACAGCTAACTATGGCTACACCTTC. It encodes CSASPTANYGYTF. The chain has TRBV20-1 and TRBJ1-2, with D perhaps TRBD1 (5 bases). This CDR3 comprises 13 residues. V was shortened by 3 bases and J by 0 bases, with 8 bases between the two germline ends. Germline V gene sequence: CDR1 DFQATT, CDR2 SNEGSKA (reference sequence).

This chain joins TRBV9 and TRBJ2-1; the match to TRBD2 covers 7 bases. Germline values: CDR1 SGDLS, CDR2 YYNGEE. The CDR3 totals 15 residues. J lost 4 bases, V lost 0 bases, and 4 bases had no gene match. The CDR3 sequence: CASSVVGGSYNEQFF. In nucleotides, the CDR3 is TGTGCCAGCAGCGTAGTTGGCGGGAGTTACAATGAGCAGTTCTTC.

This sequence joins TRBV30 and TRBJ2-1, with TRBD1 matching over 9 bases. V trimming: 8 bases; J trimming: 1 base; junction bases outside the gene matches: 3. Germline V CDR1 and CDR2: GTSNPN, SVGIG (reference sequence). The CDR3 has 13 residues. CDR3 amino acids: CALGQGSYNEQFF. DNA of the CDR3: TGTGCCCTCGGACAGGGGTCCTACAATGAGCAGTTCTTC.

This clone has a handful of counts. J is TRBJ1-5 and V is TRBV28; D is unclear. CDR1 and CDR2 (germline): MDHEN, SYDVKM. Trimming shortened V by 7 bases and J by 0 bases, and 28 bases separated the two germline ends. This CDR3 comprises 20 residues. This CDR3 is CASNPQPAGSPANSNQPQHF. The CDR3 DNA follows: TGTGCCAGCAACCCTCAGCCGGCTGGGAGCCCGGCGAATAGCAATCAGCCCCAGCATTTT.

V usage is TRBV11-3 and J usage is TRBJ2-1, with 11 bases lining up with TRBD2. CDR3 size: 13 residues. After removal of 5 bases from V and 9 bases from J, the junction contained 3 bases not matched to a gene. CDR1 and CDR2 from the germline V gene are SGHNT and YENEEA. In DNA form, the CDR3 reads TGTGCCAGCAGCCAGACTAGCGGGACTGAGCAGTTCTTC. It is translated as CASSQTSGTEQFF.

This chain's CDR3 is CASSERDTVRIETQYF. The CDR3 region has the DNA TGCGCCAGCAGTGAGAGGGACACCGTTCGCATAGAGACCCAGTACTTC. This chain connects TRBV10-1 to TRBJ2-5; D perhaps matches TRBD1 (6 bases). V was pared by 2 bases and J by 4 bases, with 17 bases between. Germline V gene lookup returns CDR1 WNHNN and CDR2 SYGVQD (reference sequence). This CDR3 is 16 amino acids long.